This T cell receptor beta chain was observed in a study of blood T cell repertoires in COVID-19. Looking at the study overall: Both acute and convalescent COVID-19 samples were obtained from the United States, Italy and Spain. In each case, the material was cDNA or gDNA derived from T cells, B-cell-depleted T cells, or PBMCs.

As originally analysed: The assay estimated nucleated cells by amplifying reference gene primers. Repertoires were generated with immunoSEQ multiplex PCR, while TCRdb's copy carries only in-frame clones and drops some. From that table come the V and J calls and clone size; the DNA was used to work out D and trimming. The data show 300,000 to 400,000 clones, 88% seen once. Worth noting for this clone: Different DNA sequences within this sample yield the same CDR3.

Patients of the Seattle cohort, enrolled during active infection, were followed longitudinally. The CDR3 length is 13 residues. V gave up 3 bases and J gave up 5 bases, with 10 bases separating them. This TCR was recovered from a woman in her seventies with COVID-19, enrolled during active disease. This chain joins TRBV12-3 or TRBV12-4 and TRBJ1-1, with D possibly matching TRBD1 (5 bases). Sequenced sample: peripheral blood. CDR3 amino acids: CASSFSGSTEAFF. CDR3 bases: TGTGCCAGCAGTTTCTCAGGGTCGACTGAAGCTTTCTTT.